The rows below give T cell receptor beta chains drawn from one sample of a study of shared clonotypes between healthy human individuals. The repertoire was sequenced with immunoSEQ multiplex PCR; TCRdb's copy has only in-frame clones and lacks some. This table holds a few million clones, 93% found once. What was sequenced was naive CD4+ T cells from PBMCs. The receptor set was obtained from a man aged 18-30 years in good health. Some clones in this sample may be carry-over from other donors' samples. Both conserved end residues are part of each CDR3. Each record gives: J gene, D gene, V gene, CDR3 protein. D genes are given only for firm matches.

>TRBJ2-1|TRBD2|TRBV14
CASSQESWEGSSYNEQFF
>TRBJ1-2|.|TRBV27
CASSLHQGTYGYTF
>TRBJ1-1|.|TRBV12-5
CASGQRNTEAFF
>TRBJ2-1|TRBD2|TRBV5-1
CASSLASGSLNEQFF
>TRBJ2-7|TRBD2|TRBV7-3
CASSPSGRLPEQYF
>TRBJ1-1|.|TRBV5-6
CASSLVGSEAFF
>TRBJ2-3|.|TRBV18
CASSLSSTDTQYF
>TRBJ2-1|.|TRBV7-2
CASSLGSAVHYNEQFF
>TRBJ1-2|TRBD1|TRBV2
CASGETGVGYTF
>TRBJ2-7|.|TRBV6-1
CASSEPGRGSYEQYF